Each of the 20 T cell receptor beta chains below was sequenced from the same sample in a study of cytomegalovirus exposure and HLA in healthy donors (dated by TCRdb to about 2017). Library preparation was by the immunoSEQ multiplex PCR assay. For the multiplex PCR, a mixture combining 60 forward primers for TCR Vbeta segments and 13 reverse primers for TCR Jbeta segments was used. The immuneACCESS repertoire file appears here via TCRdb, limited to in-frame rearrangements. These files lack a portion of the clones; in checked studies, under half of the deficit traces to unresolved V genes, and the cause of the others is not known. The sample's records list 60,000 to 70,000 clones. Clones ranked in the top ten supply approximately 15% of the sample. The source material was PBMCs. These receptors were taken from a boy younger than 18 in good health and CMV-seronegative.

The chain has TRBV2 and TRBJ1-1; D gene uncertain. The CDR3 is made up of 12 amino acids. The V gene's germline CDR1 is SNHLY and CDR2 FYNNEI. V was trimmed by 8 bases and J by 0 bases, leaving 7 bases between them. This chain's CDR3 is CASVRLNTEAFF. The DNA for the CDR3 is TGTGCCAGCGTTCGGTTGAACACTGAAGCTTTCTTT.

The chain joins TRBV18 to TRBJ1-3; 7 bases agree with TRBD1. CDR1 is KGHSH and CDR2 is LQKENI in the germline V gene. The CDR3 runs to 16 residues. J lost 4 bases, V lost 3 bases, and 9 bases had no gene match. CDR3 amino acids: CASSPRDRARGNTIYF. In DNA, the CDR3 is TGTGCCAGCTCACCGAGAGACAGGGCTCGGGGAAACACCATATATTTT.

V is TRBV6-6 and J is TRBJ1-6, with 8 bases aligning to TRBD1. CDR3 size: 14 residues. The germline V gene has CDR1 MNHNY and CDR2 SVGAGI (reference sequence). Trimming removed 8 bases from V and 9 bases from J; junction bases left unmatched: 9. The CDR3 nucleotides read TGTGCCAGCTCTACGGGACAGGCTGCTTCACCCCTCCACTTT. Translating it yields CASSTGQAASPLHF.

V and J are TRBV9 and TRBJ1-5, with D unclear. Deletions cut 8 bases from V and 9 bases from J, with 18 bases between. This CDR3 has 13 residues. Germline V gene sequence: CDR1 SGDLS, CDR2 YYNGEE. CDR3 DNA sequence: TGTGCCAGTGGCGGAGGGCCCAAATTGCCCCAGCATTTT. It specifies CASGGGPKLPQHF. Full variable domain (missing parts from reference TRBV9 and TRBJ1-5): DSGVTQTPKHLITATGQRVTLRCSPRSGDLSVYWYQQSLDQGLQFLIQYYNGEERAKGNILERFSAQQFPDLHSELNLSSLELGDSALYFCASGGGPKLPQHFGDGTRLSIL.

The chain employs TRBV4-2 and TRBJ2-5; 11 bases match TRBD2. The V gene end was trimmed by 3 bases and the J gene end by 5 bases; junction bases not matched to a gene: 11. The germline V gene encodes CDR1 LGHNA and CDR2 YNFKEQ. The CDR3 totals 17 residues. CDR3 nucleotides: TGTGCCAGCAGCCAGGGTATAGCGGGAGGGCCGCGGGAGACCCAGTACTTC. It is translated as CASSQGIAGGPRETQYF.

The V call is TRBV6-5, the J call TRBJ2-2; D is ambiguous. Germline values: CDR1 MNHEY, CDR2 SVGAGI. V was clipped by 2 bases and J by 8 bases, with 6 bases between them. There are 12 residues in the CDR3. The CDR3 nucleotides are TGTGCCAGCAGTTACACTACGGGGGAGCTGTTTTTT. Translation gives CASSYTTGELFF.

The chain combines TRBV7-2 with TRBJ2-7; 10 bases align to TRBD2. With V trimmed by 5 bases and J by 6 bases, 16 bases remained unmatched. The CDR3 has 17 amino acids. The germline gives CDR1 SGHTA, CDR2 FQGNSA. The DNA of the CDR3 is TGTGCCAGCAGCCGCCGCCCCTCTAGCGGGAGTGGAGGCGAGCAGTACTTC. Translating gives CASSRRPSSGSGGEQYF.

V is TRBV6-5 and J is TRBJ1-2, with 9 bases that match TRBD1. This CDR3 has 13 amino acids. Losses at the gene ends were 6 bases for V and 8 bases for J; bases not matched to a gene: 7. CDR1 and CDR2 (germline): MNHEY, SVGAGI. CDR3 amino acids: CASRSGTGRGYTF. As DNA, the CDR3 is TGTGCCAGCAGGTCTGGGACAGGGCGGGGCTACACCTTC.

This chain uses TRBV15 with TRBJ1-2, with D unresolved. V lost 0 bases to trimming and J lost 4 bases, with 9 bases between them. CDR3 length equals 14 residues. The V gene's germline CDR1 is LNHNV and CDR2 YYDKDF (reference sequence). CDR3 nucleotides: TGTGCCACCAGCAGAGATGGACTGATCTATGGCTACACCTTC. It is translated as CATSRDGLIYGYTF.

The J gene is TRBJ1-2, the V gene TRBV6-1; D unresolved. The V gene lost 6 bases and the J gene lost 2 bases, with 13 bases spanning the gap. This CDR3 is built from 14 residues. The V gene's germline CDR1 is MNHNS and CDR2 SASEGT. CDR3 nucleotides: TGTGCCAGCAGAGCGGGGAGTCAGAACTATGGCTACACCTTC. It yields the protein CASRAGSQNYGYTF.

The chain couples TRBV7-2 to TRBJ2-1; 10 bases agree with TRBD2. Trimming cost V 5 bases and J 3 bases; bases outside gene matches: 7. Per the germline V gene, CDR1 is SGHTA and CDR2 is FQGNSA. The CDR3 is 16 residues long. As DNA, the CDR3 is TGTGCCAGCAGCCTGGGACCTAGCGGGGGCTACAATGAGCAGTTCTTC. It codes for CASSLGPSGGYNEQFF. Drawing the rest from reference TRBV7-2 and TRBJ2-1, the complete variable domain is GAGVSQSPSNKVTEKGKDVELRCDPISGHTALYWYRQSLGQGLEFLIYFQGNSAPDKSGLPSDRFSAERTGGSVSTLTIQRTQQEDSAVYLCASSLGPSGGYNEQFFGPGTRLTVL.

In DNA, the CDR3 is TGTGCCAGCAGGGGACTAGCGGGAACTTTCAATGAGCAGTTCTTC. Its translation: CASRGLAGTFNEQFF. The chain employs TRBV2 and TRBJ2-1; TRBD2 matches 13 bases. Looked up from germline, CDR1 is SNHLY and CDR2 is FYNNEI. The CDR3 length is 15 residues. The V segment lost 6 bases and the J segment 6 bases; nucleotides outside the gene matches: 5.

The rearrangement joins TRBV4-3 to TRBJ2-1; D not resolved. Trimming removed 4 bases from V and 7 bases from J, with 5 bases in between. The CDR3 consists of 11 residues. Germline V gene data show CDR1 as LGHNA and CDR2 as YSLEER. CDR3: CASSLSNEQFF. As DNA, the CDR3 is TGCGCCAGCAGCCTTTCGAATGAGCAGTTCTTC.

The V gene is TRBV4-2, the J gene TRBJ1-6; 8 nucleotides line up with TRBD1. CDR1 is LGHNA and CDR2 is YNFKEQ in the germline V gene. The trim removed 1 base at V and 6 bases at J, leaving 8 bases unmatched. CDR3 length: 17 residues. The CDR3 spells CASSQGGTGVRNSPLHF. Here the CDR3 DNA reads TGTGCCAGCAGCCAAGGGGGGACAGGTGTTCGTAATTCACCCCTCCACTTT.

V usage is TRBV6-1 and J usage is TRBJ1-1; D may be TRBD1 (6 bases). Germline V lookup: CDR1 MNHNS, CDR2 SASEGT. V was shortened by 5 bases and J by 7 bases, with 14 bases between the two germline ends. The CDR3 runs 13 residues. In DNA form, the CDR3 reads TGTGCCAGCAGTATCCAGGGGACGGTTGAAGCTTTCTTT. Encoded protein: CASSIQGTVEAFF.

V usage is TRBV7-6 and J usage is TRBJ2-2, with D unclear. V lost 0 bases and J 3 bases, leaving 8 bases between the germline ends. The CDR3 loop spans 15 amino acids. Per germline, CDR1 SGHVS and CDR2 FNYEAQ. The DNA for the CDR3 is TGTGCCAGCAGCTTAGCGCTAGGTGACACCGGGGAGCTGTTTTTT. Encoded protein: CASSLALGDTGELFF. The whole variable domain, remainder taken from reference TRBV7-6 and TRBJ2-2, is GAGVSQSPRYKVTKRGQDVALRCDPISGHVSLYWYRQALGQGPEFLTYFNYEAQQDKSGLPNDRFSAERPEGSISTLTIQRTEQRDSAMYRCASSLALGDTGELFFGEGSRLTVL.

The J gene is TRBJ2-4, the V gene TRBV7-2, with a possible D match to TRBD1 (6 bases). Trimming cost V 5 bases and J 8 bases, with 19 bases left between them. The CDR3 consists of 15 residues. From germline, CDR1 is SGHTA and CDR2 FQGNSA. CDR3 sequence: CASSPRTVTGDIQYF. The DNA of the CDR3 is TGTGCCAGCAGCCCCAGGACAGTTACTGGGGACATTCAGTACTTC.

This clone is called medium-sized based on its frequency. The chain uses TRBV27 and TRBJ2-1; TRBD2 might be the D (6 bases). Trimming removed 2 bases at V and 7 bases at J, with 12 bases between. The CDR3 extends over 14 amino acids. Germline values: CDR1 MNHEY, CDR2 SMNVEV (reference sequence). This CDR3 reads CASSLIAVLNEQFF. The CDR3 nucleotides are TGTGCCAGCAGTTTAATAGCGGTGTTAAATGAGCAGTTCTTC.

V gene TRBV27 combines with J gene TRBJ1-1; the D gene is possibly TRBD1 (5 bases). The germline V and J ends were trimmed by 7 bases and 7 bases, with 13 bases remaining between them. Germline CDR1 and CDR2: MNHEY and SMNVEV (reference sequence). The CDR3 sequence is 12 residues long. The CDR3 protein is CASIRGGSEAFF. CDR3 DNA sequence: TGTGCCAGCATCCGGGGGGGGAGTGAAGCTTTCTTT.

This rearrangement joins TRBV5-6 to TRBJ1-1; D is possibly TRBD1 (6 bases). The germline gives CDR1 SGHDT, CDR2 YYEEEE. V lost 9 bases and J lost 0, with 12 bases in between. The length of the CDR3 is 13 residues. CDR3 DNA: TGTGCCACCTCCCAGGGGTTGAACACTGAAGCTTTCTTT. Protein product: CATSQGLNTEAFF.